These 13 T cell receptor beta chains came from one sample sequenced in a study of blood T cell repertoires in COVID-19. Generated by immunoSEQ multiplex PCR, the TCRdb table keeps only in-frame clones and is missing some. The sample has approximately 86,000 clones; 80% to 90% are singletons. The specimen sequenced was peripheral blood. The source of these receptors is a man aged 50-60 years with acute or convalescent COVID-19.

The genes are TRBV30 and TRBJ1-5; D is unresolved. Germline V gene sequence: CDR1 GTSNPN, CDR2 SVGIG (reference sequence). The V end was cut by 0 bases, the J end by 5 bases, with 8 bases between. This CDR3 is built from 13 residues. CDR3 in DNA: TGTGCCTGGAGTGTAAACCGGGATCAGCCCCAGCATTTT. It specifies CAWSVNRDQPQHF.

CDR3 bases: TGTGCCAGCAGCGTAGGAGCGGGGGGGTTCATAGATACGCAGTATTTT. Translating gives CASSVGAGGFIDTQYF. The rearrangement uses TRBV9 and TRBJ2-3; 10 nucleotides agree with TRBD2. CDR3 length: 16 residues. Germline CDR1 SGDLS, CDR2 YYNGEE. The ends lost 0 bases at V and 5 bases at J; junction bases unmatched: 6.

This clone was seen a single time. The gene calls are TRBV2 and TRBJ1-4; no reliable D call. V lost 8 bases to trimming and J lost 8 bases, with 15 bases between them. This CDR3 has 13 amino acids. The germline gives CDR1 SNHLY, CDR2 FYNNEI. CDR3: CASSRGGGEKLFF. The DNA for the CDR3 is TGTGCCAGCTCACGGGGTGGAGGGGAAAAACTGTTTTTT.

The CDR3 reads CASSSLAGATDTQYF. The DNA for the CDR3 is TGTGCCAGCAGCTCGTTAGCGGGGGCCACAGATACGCAGTATTTT. V and J are TRBV5-4 and TRBJ2-3, with TRBD2 identical over 9 bases. From germline, CDR1 is SGHNT and CDR2 YYREEE (reference sequence). With V trimmed by 3 bases and J by 2 bases, 4 bases remained unmatched. The CDR3 sequence is 15 residues long.

This chain links TRBV6-5 with TRBJ1-5, with 9 bases that match TRBD1. V lost 4 bases to trimming and J lost 4 bases; unmatched junction nucleotides: 2. This CDR3 spans 14 amino acids. CDR1 and CDR2 (germline): MNHEY, SVGAGI. CDR3: CASSLGQGNQPQHF. The CDR3 DNA sequence: TGTGCCAGCAGTTTGGGACAGGGTAATCAGCCCCAGCATTTT.

J is TRBJ2-7 and V is TRBV30; 10 nucleotides match TRBD1. The CDR3 sequence is 13 residues long. The V and J ends lost 0 bases and 6 bases, in that order; junction bases with no gene match: 2. Looked up from germline, CDR1 is GTSNPN and CDR2 is SVGIG (reference sequence). The CDR3 sequence: CAWSVRTGGEQYF. CDR3 bases: TGTGCCTGGAGTGTACGGACAGGGGGCGAGCAGTACTTC. Full variable domain (rest looked up from reference TRBV30 and TRBJ2-7): SQTIHQWPATLVQPVGSPLSLECTVEGTSNPNLYWYRQAAGRGLQLLFYSVGIGQISSEVPQNLSASRPQDRQFILSSKKLLLSDSGFYLCAWSVRTGGEQYFGPGTRLTVT.

The chain employs TRBV19 and TRBJ1-6, with D perhaps TRBD1 (6 bases). The V gene's germline CDR1 is LNHDA and CDR2 SQIVND (reference sequence). V shed 7 bases and J shed 7 bases, with 11 bases lying between them. The CDR3 is 13 residues long. DNA for the CDR3: TGTGCCAGTAAAGGGCAGGGGAATTCACCCCTCCACTTT. Encoded protein: CASKGQGNSPLHF. Together with reference TRBV19 and TRBJ1-6, the CDR3 gives the full variable domain: DGGITQSPKYLFRKEGQNVTLSCEQNLNHDAMYWYRQDPGQGLRLIYYSQIVNDFQKGDIAEGYSVSREKKESFPLTVTSAQKNPTAFYLCASKGQGNSPLHFGNGTRLTVT.

The rearrangement uses TRBV3-1 (or the pseudogene TRBV3-2) and TRBJ2-3; a possible D gene is TRBD1 (5 bases). With 0 bases removed from V and 4 bases from J, the gap between germline ends came to 11 bases. CDR3 length equals 15 residues. Germline loops: CDR1 LGHDT, CDR2 YNNKEL (reference sequence). The CDR3 nucleotides read TGTGCCAGCAGCCAAGATACCCACAGGTCAGATACGCAGTATTTT. This gives the protein CASSQDTHRSDTQYF.

The genes are TRBV4-1 and TRBJ2-2, with a possible D match to TRBD1 (5 bases). The CDR3 is 13 amino acids. Trimming cost V 0 bases and J 6 bases, with 5 bases left between them. Germline assignment: CDR1 MGHRA and CDR2 YSYEKL. The CDR3 DNA reads as TGCGCCAGCAGCCAAGACAGGGCCGGGGAGCTGTTTTTT. Translating it yields CASSQDRAGELFF.

This sequence joins TRBV11-2 and TRBJ2-1; possibly TRBD2 for D (6 bases). The V gene lost 4 bases and the J gene lost 0 bases, with 22 bases spanning the gap. This CDR3 contains 19 residues. In germline, CDR1 is SGHAT, CDR2 FQNNGV. The CDR3 DNA sequence: TGTGCCAGCAGCTGGGCATCAGGGAGGATGAAGAGCTCCTACAATGAGCAGTTCTTC. Protein sequence: CASSWASGRMKSSYNEQFF.

V usage is TRBV1 and J usage is TRBJ1-2. TRBV1 is classified as a pseudogene. The CDR3 covers 16 residues. The CDR3 DNA sequence: TGCACCAGCAGCCAAGGTGCCTGGGGAGACATGAGTGGCTACACCTTC. It specifies CTSSQGAWGDMSGYTF.

J is TRBJ2-1 and V is TRBV7-9, with 8 nucleotides matching TRBD2. V was clipped by 2 bases and J by 6 bases; unmatched bases: 15. The CDR3 has 18 residues. Germline V gene lookup returns CDR1 SEHNR and CDR2 FQNEAQ (reference sequence). This CDR3 is CASSLKARVSGSGNEQFF. The CDR3 DNA reads TGTGCCAGCAGCTTAAAGGCTCGCGTCAGCGGGAGTGGCAATGAGCAGTTCTTC.

This clone has just one count. The J gene is TRBJ1-3, the V gene TRBV28; the D gene is possibly TRBD1 (6 bases). The germline V gene encodes CDR1 MDHEN and CDR2 SYDVKM. This CDR3 is built from 14 residues. Trimming shortened V by 8 bases and J by 4 bases, and 15 bases separated the two germline ends. The CDR3 sequence: CASAQGRTGNTIYF. Here the CDR3 DNA reads TGTGCCAGCGCACAGGGAAGGACAGGAAACACCATATATTTT. The entire variable domain, with the rest obtained from reference TRBV28 and TRBJ1-3, is as follows: DVKVTQSSRYLVKRTGEKVFLECVQDMDHENMFWYRQDPGLGLRLIYFSYDVKMKEKGDIPEGYSVSREKKERFSLILESASTNQTSMYLCASAQGRTGNTIYFGEGSWLTVV.